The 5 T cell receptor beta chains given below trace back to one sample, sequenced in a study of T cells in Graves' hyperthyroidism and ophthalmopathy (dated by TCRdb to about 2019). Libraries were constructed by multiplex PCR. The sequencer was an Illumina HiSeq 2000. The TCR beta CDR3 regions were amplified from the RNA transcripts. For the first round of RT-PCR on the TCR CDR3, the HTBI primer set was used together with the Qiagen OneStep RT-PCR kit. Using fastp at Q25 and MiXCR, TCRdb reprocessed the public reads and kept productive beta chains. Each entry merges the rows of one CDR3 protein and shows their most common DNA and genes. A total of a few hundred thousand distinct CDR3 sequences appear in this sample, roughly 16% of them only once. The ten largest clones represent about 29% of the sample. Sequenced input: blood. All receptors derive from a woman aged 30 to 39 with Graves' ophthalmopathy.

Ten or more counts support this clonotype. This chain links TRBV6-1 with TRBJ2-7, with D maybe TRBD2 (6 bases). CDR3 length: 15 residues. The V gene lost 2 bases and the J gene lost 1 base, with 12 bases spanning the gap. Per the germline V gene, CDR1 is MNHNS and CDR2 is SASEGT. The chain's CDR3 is CASSELGGISYEQYF. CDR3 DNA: TGTGCCAGCAGTGAACTTGGCGGGATTTCCTACGAGCAGTACTTC.

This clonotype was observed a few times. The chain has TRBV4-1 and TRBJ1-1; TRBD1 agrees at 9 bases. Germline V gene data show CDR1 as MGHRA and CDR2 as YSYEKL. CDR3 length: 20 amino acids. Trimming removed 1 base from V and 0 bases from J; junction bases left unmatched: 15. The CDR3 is CASSQGRGQGWRGMNTEAFF. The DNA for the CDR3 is TGCGCCAGCAGCCAAGGGAGGGGACAGGGATGGAGAGGGATGAACACTGAAGCTTTCTTT.

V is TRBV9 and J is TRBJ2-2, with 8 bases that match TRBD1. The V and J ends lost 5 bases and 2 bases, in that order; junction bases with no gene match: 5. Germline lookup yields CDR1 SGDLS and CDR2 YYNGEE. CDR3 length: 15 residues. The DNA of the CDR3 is TGTGCCAGCAGGGGCGGACAGGGTAACACCGGGGAGCTGTTTTTT. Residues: CASRGGQGNTGELFF.

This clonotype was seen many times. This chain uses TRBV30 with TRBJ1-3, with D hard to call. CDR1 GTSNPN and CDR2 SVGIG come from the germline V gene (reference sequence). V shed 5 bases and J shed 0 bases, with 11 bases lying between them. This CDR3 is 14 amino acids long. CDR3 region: CAWLRSRSGNTIYF. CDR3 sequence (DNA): TGTGCCTGGCTAAGGTCCCGCTCTGGAAACACCATATATTTT.

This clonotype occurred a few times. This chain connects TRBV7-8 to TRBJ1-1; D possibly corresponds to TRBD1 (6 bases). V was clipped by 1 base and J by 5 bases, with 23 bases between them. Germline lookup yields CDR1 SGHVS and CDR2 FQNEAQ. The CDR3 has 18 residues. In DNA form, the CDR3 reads TGTGCCAGCAGCTTAGGAGTTAAGGGGGGAGTGAGCTGGACTGAAGCTTTCTTT. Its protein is CASSLGVKGGVSWTEAFF. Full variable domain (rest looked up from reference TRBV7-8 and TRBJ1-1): GAGVSQSPRYKVAKRGQDVALRCDPISGHVSLFWYQQALGQGPEFLTYFQNEAQLDKSGLPSDRFFAERPEGSVSTLKIQRTQQEDSAVYLCASSLGVKGGVSWTEAFFGQGTRLTVV.